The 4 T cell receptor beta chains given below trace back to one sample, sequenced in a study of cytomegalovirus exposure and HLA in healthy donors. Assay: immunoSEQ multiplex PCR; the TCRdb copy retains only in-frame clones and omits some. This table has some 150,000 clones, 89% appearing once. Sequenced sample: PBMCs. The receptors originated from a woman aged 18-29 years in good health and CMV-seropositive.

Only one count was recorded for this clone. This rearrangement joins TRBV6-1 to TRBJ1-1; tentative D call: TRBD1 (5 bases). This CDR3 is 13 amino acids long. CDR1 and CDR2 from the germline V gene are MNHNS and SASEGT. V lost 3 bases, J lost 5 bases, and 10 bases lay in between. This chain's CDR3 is CASSEGRATEAFF. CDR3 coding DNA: TGTGCCAGCAGTGAGGGCAGGGCGACTGAAGCTTTCTTT.

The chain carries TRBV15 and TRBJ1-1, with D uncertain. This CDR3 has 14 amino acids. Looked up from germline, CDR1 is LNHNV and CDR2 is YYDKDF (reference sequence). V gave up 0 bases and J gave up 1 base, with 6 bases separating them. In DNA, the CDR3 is TGTGCCACCAGCAGAGATAGACAGAACACTGAAGCTTTCTTT. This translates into CATSRDRQNTEAFF.

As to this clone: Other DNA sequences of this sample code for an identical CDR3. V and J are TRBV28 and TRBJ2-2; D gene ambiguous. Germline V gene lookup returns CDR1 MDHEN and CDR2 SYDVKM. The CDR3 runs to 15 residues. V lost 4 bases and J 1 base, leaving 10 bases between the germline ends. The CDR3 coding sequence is TGTGCCAGCAGTTCGACTGGCGGGAACACCGGGGAGCTGTTTTTT. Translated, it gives CASSSTGGNTGELFF.

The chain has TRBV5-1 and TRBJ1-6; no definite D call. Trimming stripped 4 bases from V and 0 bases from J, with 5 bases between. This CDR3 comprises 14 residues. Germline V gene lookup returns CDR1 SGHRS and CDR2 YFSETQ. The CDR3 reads CASSTSSYNSPLHF. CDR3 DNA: TGCGCCAGCAGCACGAGCTCCTATAATTCACCCCTCCACTTT.